This T cell receptor beta chain was sequenced in a study of neurological immune-mediated disorders. This clonotype has at least ten counts. Its antigen is unknown. Time point in this sample: technical triplicate 1. The CDR3 covers 19 residues. V lost 5 bases and J lost 7; bases outside the gene matches: 18. The germline V gene encodes CDR1 SGHRS and CDR2 YFSETQ. Study-wide results and limits: HTLV-1-associated myelopathy ranked highest for TCR clonal expansion and multiple sclerosis lowest, beneath healthy controls.

The yield of each sequencing run was over 170 million TCR-beta sequences from 15-18 subjects. TCRdb independently ran MiXCR on the 5' RACE reads; one entry per CDR3 protein. The sample includes fewer than 50,000 distinct CDR3 sequences, approximately 12% of them seen just once. This chain links TRBV5-1 with TRBJ2-2; 12 bases fit TRBD1. The sequence derives from a man in his sixties with HTLV-1-associated myelopathy (HAM/TSP). Sequenced material: PBMCs. The CDR3 nucleotides are TGCGCCAGCAGAACCCCCCACTCGGGGACAGGGGGCTTCGGCGGGGAGCTGTTTTTT. Amino acid sequence: CASRTPHSGTGGFGGELFF. Full variable domain (missing parts from reference TRBV5-1 and TRBJ2-2): KAGVTQTPRYLIKTRGQQVTLSCSPISGHRSVSWYQQTPGQGLQFLFEYFSETQRNKGNFPGRFSGRQFSNSRSEMNVSTLELGDSALYLCASRTPHSGTGGFGGELFFGEGSRLTVL.